These 21 T cell receptor beta chains were all obtained from the same sample, sequenced in a study of blood T cell repertoires in COVID-19. The repertoire was sequenced with immunoSEQ multiplex PCR; TCRdb's copy has only in-frame clones and lacks some. This table has a few hundred thousand clones, over 85% appearing once. Sequencing input: peripheral blood. These receptors were collected from a man aged 18 to 35 with COVID-19, enrolled during active disease.

This chain uses TRBV20-1 with TRBJ1-1, with D uncertain. V lost 3 bases and J 6 bases, leaving 14 bases between the germline ends. CDR3 length: 13 amino acids. CDR1 and CDR2 (germline): DFQATT, SNEGSKA (reference sequence). CDR3 protein: CSASGEFISEAFF. The CDR3 DNA reads TGCAGTGCTAGTGGGGAGTTTATCTCTGAAGCTTTCTTT.

V is TRBV2 and J is TRBJ1-6, with D perhaps matching TRBD1 (6 bases). The CDR3 spans 18 residues. Between the trimmed V and J ends, which lost 0 bases and 9 bases, there was a span of 21 bases. Germline assignment: CDR1 SNHLY and CDR2 FYNNEI. DNA of the CDR3: TGTGCCAGCAGTGAAGCGAAGGTGGGCAGGGGTAGGAGTTCACCCCTCCACTTT. Amino acid sequence: CASSEAKVGRGRSSPLHF.

The V gene is TRBV5-5, the J gene TRBJ1-4, with a possible D match to TRBD1 (5 bases). The CDR3 is made up of 15 amino acids. CDR1 is SGHKS, CDR2 YYEKEE, per germline (reference sequence). The V and J ends lost 0 bases and 4 bases respectively, with 10 bases between them. The CDR3 is CASSLVEGFNEKLFF. CDR3 in DNA: TGTGCCAGCAGCTTGGTGGAGGGGTTTAATGAAAAACTGTTTTTT.

This clone was counted once. The rearrangement uses TRBV6-2 or TRBV6-3 and TRBJ2-3; D is unclear. The germline gives CDR1 MNHEY, CDR2 SVGEGT. The CDR3 runs 14 residues. Trimming left V 2 bases short and J 4 bases short, with 10 bases between. The CDR3 sequence: CASSYLLVSDTQYF. The CDR3 DNA reads as TGTGCCAGCAGTTACCTGCTAGTCTCAGATACGCAGTATTTT.

This clone has just one count. This chain connects TRBV19 to TRBJ2-1; TRBD1 matches at 9 bases. Germline CDR1 is LNHDA and CDR2 is SQIVND (reference sequence). Unmatched junction bases numbered 9, after V lost 3 bases and J lost 9 bases. The CDR3 sequence is 15 residues long. This chain's CDR3 is CASSMTGGISSEQFF. CDR3 coding DNA: TGTGCCAGTAGTATGACAGGGGGGATAAGTAGTGAGCAGTTCTTC.

The V gene is TRBV23-1, the J gene TRBJ2-7, with a tentative D call TRBD1 (6 bases). TRBV23-1 is flagged as an ORF with uncertain function. Trimming pared 0 bases from V and 0 bases from J, leaving 18 bases between. The CDR3 length is 18 residues. The CDR3 spells CASSQSGQIPLSSYEQYF. The CDR3 DNA follows: TGCGCCAGCAGTCAATCTGGACAGATTCCGCTTAGCTCCTACGAGCAGTACTTC.

V and J are TRBV25-1 and TRBJ2-2; 7 nucleotides align to TRBD1. The CDR3 sequence is 14 residues long. Germline CDR1 reads MGHDK; CDR2 reads SYGVNS. Trimming cost V 6 bases and J 6 bases; bases outside gene matches: 7. The CDR3 DNA reads TGTGCCAGCAGGGGGGACAGTATGGCCGGGGAGCTGTTTTTT. It specifies CASRGDSMAGELFF.

V and J are TRBV30 and TRBJ2-1, with 10 bases that match TRBD1. The CDR3 has 13 residues. The V and J ends lost 3 bases and 8 bases, in that order; junction bases with no gene match: 4. The V gene's germline CDR1 is GTSNPN and CDR2 SVGIG (reference sequence). The CDR3, as DNA: TGTGCCTGGAGCGGGACAGGGGAGTATGAGCAGTTCTTC. Translation: CAWSGTGEYEQFF.

This chain uses TRBV9 with TRBJ1-1; D uncertain. Germline-derived CDR1 and CDR2 are SGDLS and YYNGEE. Trimming pared 0 bases from V and 0 bases from J, leaving 6 bases between. This CDR3 has 14 amino acids. The CDR3 protein is CASSVDLMNTEAFF. The CDR3 DNA follows: TGTGCCAGCAGCGTAGACTTGATGAACACTGAAGCTTTCTTT.

The chain has TRBV7-9 and TRBJ1-3, with D perhaps TRBD1 (6 bases). The CDR3 extends over 16 amino acids. V was shortened by 5 bases and J by 1 base, with 15 bases between the two germline ends. Germline-derived CDR1 and CDR2 are SEHNR and FQNEAQ (reference sequence). The CDR3 reads CASSKSQGKSGNTIYF. CDR3 bases: TGTGCCAGCAGCAAAAGCCAGGGGAAGTCTGGAAACACCATATATTTT.

This chain uses TRBV3-1 (or the pseudogene TRBV3-2) with TRBJ2-1; maybe TRBD1 (5 bases). CDR3 length: 14 residues. Trimming pared 2 bases from V and 9 bases from J, leaving 14 bases between. Germline lookup yields CDR1 LGHDT and CDR2 YNNKEL (reference sequence). The CDR3 region is CASSQNPDRGEQFF. The CDR3 DNA is TGTGCCAGCAGCCAAAATCCTGATAGGGGTGAGCAGTTCTTC.

The chain uses TRBV28 and TRBJ2-3; weak D call: TRBD1 (5 bases). Per the germline V gene, CDR1 is MDHEN and CDR2 is SYDVKM. The CDR3 loop spans 19 amino acids. Trimming pared 3 bases from V and 1 base from J, leaving 23 bases between. CDR3 nucleotide sequence: TGTGCCAGCAGTTTCATGGAGACAGTATCACACCTTGGCACAGATACGCAGTATTTT. It specifies CASSFMETVSHLGTDTQYF.

The J gene is TRBJ2-3, the V gene TRBV3-1 (or the pseudogene TRBV3-2), with a weak D call TRBD2 (5 bases). Trimming cost V 8 bases and J 1 base, with 10 bases left between them. CDR3 size: 13 residues. Germline assignment: CDR1 LGHDT and CDR2 YNNKEL (reference sequence). As DNA, the CDR3 is TGTGCCAGCGGAAGTAGCGGCACAGATACGCAGTATTTT. Its translation: CASGSSGTDTQYF.

The rearrangement joins TRBV28 to TRBJ1-5; 9 bases line up with TRBD1. Germline V lookup: CDR1 MDHEN, CDR2 SYDVKM. V shed 11 bases, J shed 0 bases, and the junction held 8 bases outside the gene matches. This CDR3 has 15 residues. CDR3 sequence (DNA): TGTGCCCCGACAGGGGGTCCTTGTAGCAATCAGCCCCAGCATTTT. Protein: CAPTGGPCSNQPQHF.

CDR3 in amino acids: CASSADRGTSKNIQYF. DNA for the CDR3: TGTGCCAGTAGTGCCGACAGGGGCACTAGCAAAAACATTCAGTACTTC. The genes are TRBV19 and TRBJ2-4, with TRBD1 matching over 8 bases. The CDR3 has 16 residues. Germline CDR1 and CDR2: LNHDA and SQIVND (reference sequence). V trimming: 5 bases; J trimming: 3 bases; junction bases outside the gene matches: 9.

V and J are TRBV11-2 and TRBJ2-7; 10 bases match TRBD2. The CDR3 runs 15 residues. Germline V gene lookup returns CDR1 SGHAT and CDR2 FQNNGV. The J segment lost 3 bases and the V segment lost 5 bases, leaving 7 bases of the junction unmatched. The CDR3 DNA follows: TGTGCCAGCAGCCCCGGCCTAGCGGGAGTCTACGAGCAGTACTTC. Amino acid sequence: CASSPGLAGVYEQYF.

The V call is TRBV5-5, the J call TRBJ2-7, with 11 nucleotides matching TRBD2. This CDR3 is 18 amino acids long. Per germline, CDR1 SGHKS and CDR2 YYEKEE (reference sequence). V was clipped by 0 bases and J by 3 bases; unmatched bases: 11. CDR3 sequence: CASSLEGGLAGGSYEQYF. The CDR3 bases are TGTGCCAGCAGCTTGGAGGGCGGGCTAGCGGGAGGTAGCTACGAGCAGTACTTC.

The chain is built from TRBV7-6 and TRBJ2-2, with 10 nucleotides matching TRBD2. CDR1 is SGHVS, CDR2 FNYEAQ, per germline. J lost 6 bases, V lost 5 bases, and 12 bases had no gene match. CDR3 size: 17 residues. Here the CDR3 DNA reads TGTGCCAGCAGCCCCAACTACAGCGGGAGGGGGGCCGGGGAGCTGTTTTTT. It translates to CASSPNYSGRGAGELFF.

This clone has just a few counts. The chain carries TRBV6-5 and TRBJ1-5; D gene uncertain. Trimming removed 2 bases at V and 4 bases at J, with 6 bases between. CDR1 is MNHEY and CDR2 is SVGAGI in the germline V gene. This CDR3 is 13 amino acids long. CDR3 bases: TGTGCCAGCAGTTACGAACGGAATCAGCCCCAGCATTTT. Amino acid sequence: CASSYERNQPQHF.

This chain uses TRBV6-1 with TRBJ2-1, with D perhaps matching TRBD1 (5 bases). The CDR3 has 13 residues. Between the trimmed V and J ends, which lost 3 bases and 14 bases, there was a span of 17 bases. Germline CDR1 is MNHNS and CDR2 is SASEGT. As DNA, the CDR3 is TGTGCCAGCAGTGATTTAGTTGGCAGGGTGGAGTTCTTC. Translation gives CASSDLVGRVEFF.

This rearrangement joins TRBV10-3 to TRBJ2-3, with 11 bases matching TRBD1. Unmatched junction bases numbered 3, after V lost 5 bases and J lost 2 bases. The CDR3 consists of 15 residues. Germline-derived CDR1 and CDR2 are ENHRY and SYGVKD. In nucleotides, the CDR3 is TGTGCCATCAGTCTAGGACAGGGGGCCACAGATACGCAGTATTTT. Amino acids: CAISLGQGATDTQYF.